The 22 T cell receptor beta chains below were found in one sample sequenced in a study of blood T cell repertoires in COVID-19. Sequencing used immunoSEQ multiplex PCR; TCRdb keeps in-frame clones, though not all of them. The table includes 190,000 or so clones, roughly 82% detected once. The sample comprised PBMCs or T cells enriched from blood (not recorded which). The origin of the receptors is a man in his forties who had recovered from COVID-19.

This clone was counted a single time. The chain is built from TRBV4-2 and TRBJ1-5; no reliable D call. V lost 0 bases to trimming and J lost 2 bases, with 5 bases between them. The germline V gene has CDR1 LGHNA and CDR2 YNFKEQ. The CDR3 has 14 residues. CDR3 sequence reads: CASSQDRRNQPQHF. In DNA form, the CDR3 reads TGTGCCAGCAGCCAAGATCGTCGCAATCAGCCCCAGCATTTT.

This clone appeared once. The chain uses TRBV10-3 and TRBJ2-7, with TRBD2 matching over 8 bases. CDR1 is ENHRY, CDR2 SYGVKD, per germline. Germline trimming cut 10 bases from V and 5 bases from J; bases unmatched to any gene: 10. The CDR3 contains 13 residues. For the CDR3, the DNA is TGTGCCACCCGGCGGGAGGCCGTCCACGAGCAGTACGTC. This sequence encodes CATRREAVHEQYV.

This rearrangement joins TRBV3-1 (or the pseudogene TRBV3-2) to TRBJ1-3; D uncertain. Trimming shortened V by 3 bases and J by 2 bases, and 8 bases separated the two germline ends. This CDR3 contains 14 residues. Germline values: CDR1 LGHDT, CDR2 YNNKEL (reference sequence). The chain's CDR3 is CASSQAEAGNTIYF. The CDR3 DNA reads TGTGCCAGCAGCCAGGCAGAGGCTGGAAACACCATATATTTT.

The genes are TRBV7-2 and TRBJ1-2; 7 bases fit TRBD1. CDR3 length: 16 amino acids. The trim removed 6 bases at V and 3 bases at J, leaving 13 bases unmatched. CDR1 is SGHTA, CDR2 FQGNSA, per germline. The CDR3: CASRLTGASLDYGYTF. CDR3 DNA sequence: TGTGCCAGCAGGCTTACAGGGGCCTCCCTGGACTATGGCTACACCTTC.

The CDR3 reads CASSDRKYTEAFF. CDR3 coding DNA: TGTGCCAGCAGTGACAGAAAATACACTGAAGCTTTCTTT. V is TRBV2 and J is TRBJ1-1, with D hard to call. The CDR3 extends over 13 amino acids. V shed 3 bases and J shed 3 bases, with 8 bases lying between them. Germline CDR1 and CDR2: SNHLY and FYNNEI.

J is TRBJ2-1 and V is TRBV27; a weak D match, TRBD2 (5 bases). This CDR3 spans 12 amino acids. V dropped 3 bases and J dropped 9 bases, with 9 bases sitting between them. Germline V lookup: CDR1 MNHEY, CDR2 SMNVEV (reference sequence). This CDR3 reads CASSFPAGEQFF. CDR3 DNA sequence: TGTGCCAGCAGTTTCCCTGCGGGTGAGCAGTTCTTC.

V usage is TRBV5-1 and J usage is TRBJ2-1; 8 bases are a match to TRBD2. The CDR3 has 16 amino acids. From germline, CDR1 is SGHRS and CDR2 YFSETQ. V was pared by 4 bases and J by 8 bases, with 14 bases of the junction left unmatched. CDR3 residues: CASSRAREGGSHEQFF. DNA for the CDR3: TGCGCCAGCAGCCGCGCTCGGGAGGGTGGCAGCCATGAGCAGTTCTTC. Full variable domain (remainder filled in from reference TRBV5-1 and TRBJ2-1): KAGVTQTPRYLIKTRGQQVTLSCSPISGHRSVSWYQQTPGQGLQFLFEYFSETQRNKGNFPGRFSGRQFSNSRSEMNVSTLELGDSALYLCASSRAREGGSHEQFFGPGTRLTVL.

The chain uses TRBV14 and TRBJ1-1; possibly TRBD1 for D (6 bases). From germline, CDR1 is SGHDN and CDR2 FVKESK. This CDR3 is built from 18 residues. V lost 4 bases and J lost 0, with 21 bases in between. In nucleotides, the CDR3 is TGTGCCAGCAGCCCCTCACTTCTTCAGGGGAATTTGAACACTGAAGCTTTCTTT. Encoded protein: CASSPSLLQGNLNTEAFF.

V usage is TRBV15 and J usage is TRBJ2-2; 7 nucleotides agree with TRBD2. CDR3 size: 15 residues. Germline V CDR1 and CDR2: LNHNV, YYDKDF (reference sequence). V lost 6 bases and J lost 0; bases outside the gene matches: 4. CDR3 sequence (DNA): TGTGCCACCAGAGCGGGACTAACGAACACCGGGGAGCTGTTTTTT. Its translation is CATRAGLTNTGELFF. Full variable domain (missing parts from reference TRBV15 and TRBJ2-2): DAMVIQNPRYQVTQFGKPVTLSCSQTLNHNVMYWYQQKSSQAPKLLFHYYDKDFNNEADTPDNFQSRRPNTSFCFLDIRSPGLGDTAMYLCATRAGLTNTGELFFGEGSRLTVL.

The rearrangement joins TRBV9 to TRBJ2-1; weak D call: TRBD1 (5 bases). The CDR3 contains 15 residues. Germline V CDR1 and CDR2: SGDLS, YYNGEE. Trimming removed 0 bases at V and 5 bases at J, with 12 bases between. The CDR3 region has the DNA TGTGCCAGCAGCGTAGGAATAGGGGCTAACAATGAGCAGTTCTTC. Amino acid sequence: CASSVGIGANNEQFF.

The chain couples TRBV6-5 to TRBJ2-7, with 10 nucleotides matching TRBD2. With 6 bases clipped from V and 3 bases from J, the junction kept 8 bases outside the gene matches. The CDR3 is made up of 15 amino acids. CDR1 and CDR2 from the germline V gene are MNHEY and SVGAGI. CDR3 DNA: TGTGCCAGCAGGCGGACTAGCGGAGAAATCTACGAGCAGTACGTC. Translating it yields CASRRTSGEIYEQYV.

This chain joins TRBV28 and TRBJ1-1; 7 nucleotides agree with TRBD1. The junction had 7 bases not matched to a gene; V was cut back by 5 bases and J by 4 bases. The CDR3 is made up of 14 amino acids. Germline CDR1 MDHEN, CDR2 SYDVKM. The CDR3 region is CASSEQGGRTEAFF. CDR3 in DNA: TGTGCCAGCAGTGAGCAGGGGGGACGCACTGAAGCTTTCTTT. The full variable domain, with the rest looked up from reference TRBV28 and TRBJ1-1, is DVKVTQSSRYLVKRTGEKVFLECVQDMDHENMFWYRQDPGLGLRLIYFSYDVKMKEKGDIPEGYSVSREKKERFSLILESASTNQTSMYLCASSEQGGRTEAFFGQGTRLTVV.

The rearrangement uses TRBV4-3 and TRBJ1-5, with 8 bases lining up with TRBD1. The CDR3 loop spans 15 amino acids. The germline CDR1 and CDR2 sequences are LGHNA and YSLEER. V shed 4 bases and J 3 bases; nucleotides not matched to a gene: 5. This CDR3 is CASSRGTGVNQPQHF. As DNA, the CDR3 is TGCGCCAGCAGCCGAGGGACAGGAGTCAATCAGCCCCAGCATTTT.

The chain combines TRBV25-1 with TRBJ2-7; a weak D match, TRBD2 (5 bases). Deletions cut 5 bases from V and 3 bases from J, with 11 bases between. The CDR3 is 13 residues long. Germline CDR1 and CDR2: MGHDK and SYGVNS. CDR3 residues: CASSPHGDYEQYF. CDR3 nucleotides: TGTGCCAGCAGTCCTCACGGGGACTACGAGCAGTACTTC.

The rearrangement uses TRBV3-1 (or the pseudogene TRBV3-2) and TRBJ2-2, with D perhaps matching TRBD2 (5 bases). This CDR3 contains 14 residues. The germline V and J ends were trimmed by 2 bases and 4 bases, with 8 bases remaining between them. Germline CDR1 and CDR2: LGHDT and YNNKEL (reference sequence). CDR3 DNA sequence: TGTGCCAGCAGCCAAACTAGAGTCACCGGGGAGCTGTTTTTT. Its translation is CASSQTRVTGELFF.

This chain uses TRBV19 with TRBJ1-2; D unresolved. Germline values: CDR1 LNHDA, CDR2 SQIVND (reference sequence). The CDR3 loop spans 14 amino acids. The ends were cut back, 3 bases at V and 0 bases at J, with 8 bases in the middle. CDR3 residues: CASSIRMTNYGYTF. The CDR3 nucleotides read TGTGCCAGTAGTATCAGAATGACTAACTATGGCTACACCTTC.

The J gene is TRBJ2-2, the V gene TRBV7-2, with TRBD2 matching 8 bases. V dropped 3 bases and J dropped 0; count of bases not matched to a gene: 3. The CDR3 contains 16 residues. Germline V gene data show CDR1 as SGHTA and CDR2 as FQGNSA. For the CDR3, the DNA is TGTGCCAGCAGCTTGGCGGGAGGATCGAACACCGGGGAGCTGTTTTTT. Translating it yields CASSLAGGSNTGELFF.

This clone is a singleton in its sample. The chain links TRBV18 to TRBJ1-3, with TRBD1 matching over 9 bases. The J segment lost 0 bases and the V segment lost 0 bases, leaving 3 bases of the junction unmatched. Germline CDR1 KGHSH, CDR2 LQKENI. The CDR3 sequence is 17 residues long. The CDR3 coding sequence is TGTGCCAGCTCACCACCGTCGACAGGGGGCTCTGGAAACACCATATATTTT. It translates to CASSPPSTGGSGNTIYF.

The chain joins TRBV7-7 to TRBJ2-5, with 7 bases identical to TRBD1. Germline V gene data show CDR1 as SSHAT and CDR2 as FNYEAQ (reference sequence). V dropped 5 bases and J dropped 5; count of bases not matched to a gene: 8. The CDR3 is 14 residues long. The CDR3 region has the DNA TGTGCCAGCAGCCTCCAGACAGGGTTCGAGACCCAGTACTTC. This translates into CASSLQTGFETQYF.

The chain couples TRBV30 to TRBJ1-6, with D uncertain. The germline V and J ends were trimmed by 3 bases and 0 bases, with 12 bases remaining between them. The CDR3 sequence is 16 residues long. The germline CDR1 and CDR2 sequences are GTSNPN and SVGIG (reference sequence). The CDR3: CAWRRGGSSYNSPLHF. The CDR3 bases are TGTGCCTGGAGGCGGGGTGGGAGCTCCTATAATTCACCCCTCCACTTT.

The CDR3 reads CASSQGVRKAGGVGETQYF. CDR3 nucleotide sequence: TGTGCCAGCAGCCAAGGCGTCCGGAAAGCGGGAGGGGTTGGGGAGACCCAGTACTTC. The chain has TRBV3-1 (or the pseudogene TRBV3-2) and TRBJ2-5, with 10 bases lining up with TRBD2. In germline, CDR1 is LGHDT, CDR2 YNNKEL (reference sequence). The J segment lost 5 bases and the V segment lost 1 base, leaving 16 bases of the junction unmatched. This CDR3 is 19 amino acids long.

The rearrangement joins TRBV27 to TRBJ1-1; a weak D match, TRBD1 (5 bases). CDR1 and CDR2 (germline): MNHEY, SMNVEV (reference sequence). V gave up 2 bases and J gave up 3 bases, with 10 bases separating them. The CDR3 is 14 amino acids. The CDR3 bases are TGTGCCAGCAGTTTAAGCGGGGCCCACACTGAAGCTTTCTTT. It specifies CASSLSGAHTEAFF.